Sequencing of this T cell receptor beta chain was carried out in a study of beta chain features in type 1 diabetes. Between the trimmed V and J ends, which lost 5 bases and 5 bases, there was a span of 13 bases. This CDR3 region has 13 residues. The germline V gene has CDR1 SQVTM and CDR2 ANQGSEA. Study-level results: Small HLA sub-analyses could not settle whether HLA shapes TCRB rearrangement. A moderate, significant TCRB CDR3 shortening appeared in type 1 diabetes across four CD4+ subsets.

This clone appeared a few times. Its antigen remains unidentified. Every isolated RNA sample was fully reverse transcribed, so sequencing captured expressed TCRB transcripts. Generated by immunoSEQ multiplex PCR, the TCRdb table keeps only in-frame clones and is missing some. The sample lists approximately 360,000 clones; about 12% were seen once. Material for sequencing was naive CD4+ T cells from blood. The clonotype originates from a young woman with type 1 diabetes. The chain uses TRBV29-1 and TRBJ2-1; D gene uncertain. Written as DNA, the CDR3 is TGCAGCGTTCATCCGAGGCTTCACAATGAGCAGTTCTTC. Translation: CSVHPRLHNEQFF.